These T cell receptor beta chains were read from a single sample in a study of early T cells in non-severe SARS-CoV-2 infection. TCRdb passed the 5' RACE reads through MiXCR, listing each CDR3 protein once. Altogether tens of thousands of distinct CDR3 sequences are present, around 13% being singletons, with the ten largest covering over 1%. Sequencing was performed on whole blood. The receptors come from an adult who was a healthcare worker with PCR-confirmed SARS-CoV-2 infection or an uninfected control (not recorded which). Each CDR3 is given with its conserved first and last residue. A D gene is named only where the DNA matches it firmly. A clone size is listed for some rows: how often the clone was seen (once, few, many), or a class if it is expanded.

CDR3 DNA: TGTGCCACCAGTGATTCCACAGGGAGGGGGGCCTACAATGAGCAGTTCTTC
CDR3 protein: CATSDSTGRGAYNEQFF
clone size: few
CDR3 length: 17
V gene: TRBV24-1
J gene: TRBJ2-1
D gene: NA

CDR3 DNA: TGTGCCAGCAGTTCGGGAGATCGCTATGGCTACACCTTC
CDR3 protein: CASSSGDRYGYTF
clone size: many
CDR3 length: 13
V gene: TRBV12-3/TRBV12-4
J gene: TRBJ1-2
D gene: NA

CDR3 DNA: TGTGCCAGCAGTTTACGGCCAGGGATTACCGGGGAGCTGTTTTTT
CDR3 protein: CASSLRPGITGELFF
clone size: few
CDR3 length: 15
V gene: TRBV12-3/TRBV12-4
J gene: TRBJ2-2
D gene: NA

CDR3 DNA: TGTGCCAGCTTAGACCGGGTAGGAGTGGGTGACGATGAGCAGTTCTTC
CDR3 protein: CASLDRVGVGDDEQFF
clone size: NA
CDR3 length: 16
V gene: TRBV6-6
J gene: TRBJ2-1
D gene: NA

CDR3 DNA: TGCGCCAGCAGCCAAGAGGGGAGGAACACCATATATTTT
CDR3 protein: CASSQEGRNTIYF
clone size: few
CDR3 length: 13
V gene: TRBV4-3
J gene: TRBJ1-3
D gene: NA

CDR3 DNA: TGTGCCACCAGTCAAGCGGAGGAAGGGACTAGCGGGAGTTACGAGCAGTACTTC
CDR3 protein: CATSQAEEGTSGSYEQYF
clone size: many
CDR3 length: 18
V gene: TRBV15
J gene: TRBJ2-7
D gene: TRBD2

CDR3 DNA: TGTGCCAGCAGTTATAAGGACAGTGGGGAGCTGTTTTTT
CDR3 protein: CASSYKDSGELFF
clone size: many
CDR3 length: 13
V gene: TRBV6-6
J gene: TRBJ2-2
D gene: NA

CDR3 DNA: TGCAGTGCTAGAGATGGCAGGGGGACGACTGAAGCTTTCTTT
CDR3 protein: CSARDGRGTTEAFF
clone size: many
CDR3 length: 14
V gene: TRBV20-1
J gene: TRBJ1-1
D gene: TRBD1

CDR3 DNA: TGTGCCAGCAGCTTATACCTTAGCTCCTACGAGCAGTACTTC
CDR3 protein: CASSLYLSSYEQYF
clone size: many
CDR3 length: 14
V gene: TRBV7-2
J gene: TRBJ2-7
D gene: NA

CDR3 DNA: TGTGCCAGCAGTCCGGACAGGGCGCGATCCTACGAGCAGTACTTC
CDR3 protein: CASSPDRARSYEQYF
clone size: many
CDR3 length: 15
V gene: TRBV6-5
J gene: TRBJ2-7
D gene: TRBD1

CDR3 DNA: TGCAGTGCTATAATACAGGGGACTTCACCCCTCCACTTT
CDR3 protein: CSAIIQGTSPLHF
clone size: many
CDR3 length: 13
V gene: TRBV20-1
J gene: TRBJ1-6
D gene: TRBD1

CDR3 DNA: TGTGCCAGCAGTCGTACACAGGGAACTAACTATGGCTACACCTTC
CDR3 protein: CASSRTQGTNYGYTF
clone size: NA
CDR3 length: 15
V gene: TRBV12-3/TRBV12-4
J gene: TRBJ1-2
D gene: NA

CDR3 DNA: TGTGCCAGCAGCCCATGGGGAGGGCGGGCTGAAGCTTTCTTT
CDR3 protein: CASSPWGGRAEAFF
clone size: many
CDR3 length: 14
V gene: TRBV7-8
J gene: TRBJ1-1
D gene: NA

CDR3 DNA: TGCAGCGTTGCGGCAGCCTCCTACGAGCAGTACTTC
CDR3 protein: CSVAAASYEQYF
clone size: NA
CDR3 length: 12
V gene: TRBV29-1
J gene: TRBJ2-7
D gene: NA

CDR3 DNA: TGTGCCAGCAGCGCGGACATTCTTTCACCCCTCCACTTT
CDR3 protein: CASSADILSPLHF
clone size: many
CDR3 length: 13
V gene: TRBV5-5
J gene: TRBJ1-6
D gene: NA

CDR3 DNA: TGCAGTGCTATGCAGGCCAATCAGCCCCAGCATTTT
CDR3 protein: CSAMQANQPQHF
clone size: NA
CDR3 length: 12
V gene: TRBV20-1
J gene: TRBJ1-5
D gene: NA

CDR3 DNA: TGCAGCGTTGAGAGGCCTCAATCCTACAATGAGCAGTTCTTC
CDR3 protein: CSVERPQSYNEQFF
clone size: NA
CDR3 length: 14
V gene: TRBV29-1
J gene: TRBJ2-1
D gene: NA

CDR3 DNA: TGTGCCAGCAGCTCCTCACAGTTGGAGCAGTACTTC
CDR3 protein: CASSSSQLEQYF
clone size: many
CDR3 length: 12
V gene: TRBV7-9
J gene: TRBJ2-7
D gene: NA

CDR3 DNA: TGTGCCAGCAGTTTAGGGAGGGGGACAGGGAGAATAGGCTCCTATAATTCACCCCTCCACTTT
CDR3 protein: CASSLGRGTGRIGSYNSPLHF
clone size: many
CDR3 length: 21
V gene: TRBV27
J gene: TRBJ1-6
D gene: TRBD1

CDR3 DNA: TGCGCCAGCAGTGGCCAAGGGTTTTTGAGCGAGCAGTTCTTC
CDR3 protein: CASSGQGFLSEQFF
clone size: many
CDR3 length: 14
V gene: TRBV10-1
J gene: TRBJ2-1
D gene: NA

CDR3 DNA: TGCAGTGCTAGAGACACACAGGGTAATGAAAAACTGTTTTTT
CDR3 protein: CSARDTQGNEKLFF
clone size: many
CDR3 length: 14
V gene: TRBV20-1
J gene: TRBJ1-4
D gene: NA

CDR3 DNA: TGTGCCAGCAGCCCGCCAAACGGGATGAACACTGAAGCTTTCTTT
CDR3 protein: CASSPPNGMNTEAFF
clone size: many
CDR3 length: 15
V gene: TRBV7-2
J gene: TRBJ1-1
D gene: NA

CDR3 DNA: TGTGCCAGCAGCGGATTGGAGGGATACTACGAGCAGTACTTC
CDR3 protein: CASSGLEGYYEQYF
clone size: many
CDR3 length: 14
V gene: TRBV2
J gene: TRBJ2-7
D gene: NA

CDR3 DNA: TGTGCCAGCAGCTTAGTCGGGGAAGCTTTCTTT
CDR3 protein: CASSLVGEAFF
clone size: once
CDR3 length: 11
V gene: TRBV7-9
J gene: TRBJ1-1
D gene: NA

CDR3 DNA: TGTGCCAGCAGCCCCAGGGCCGGGGCCGAGCAGTACTTC
CDR3 protein: CASSPRAGAEQYF
clone size: many
CDR3 length: 13
V gene: TRBV11-2
J gene: TRBJ2-7
D gene: NA

CDR3 DNA: TGCAGCGTAGCTTTAGGGAACACTGAAGCTTTCTTT
CDR3 protein: CSVALGNTEAFF
clone size: NA
CDR3 length: 12
V gene: TRBV29-1
J gene: TRBJ1-1
D gene: NA

CDR3 DNA: TGCAGCGTTGAAGGGGACAGCCTGGGACAGGGAGAGACCCAGTACTTC
CDR3 protein: CSVEGDSLGQGETQYF
clone size: NA
CDR3 length: 16
V gene: TRBV29-1
J gene: TRBJ2-5
D gene: TRBD1

CDR3 DNA: TGTGCCATCAGTGCGGGCGGGGCCTACGAGCAGTACTTC
CDR3 protein: CAISAGGAYEQYF
clone size: NA
CDR3 length: 13
V gene: TRBV10-3
J gene: TRBJ2-7
D gene: NA

CDR3 DNA: TGCAGCGTTGAAAGAAACAGGGTGGAGACCCAGTACTTC
CDR3 protein: CSVERNRVETQYF
clone size: NA
CDR3 length: 13
V gene: TRBV29-1
J gene: TRBJ2-5
D gene: NA

CDR3 DNA: TGCGCCAGCAGCCCCCAGTGGGCGGAACAAGAGACCCAGTACTTC
CDR3 protein: CASSPQWAEQETQYF
clone size: many
CDR3 length: 15
V gene: TRBV4-3
J gene: TRBJ2-5
D gene: NA

CDR3 DNA: TGCAGTGCTAGGCCTCCGGCGGGCGGGGAAGATACGCAGTATTTT
CDR3 protein: CSARPPAGGEDTQYF
clone size: NA
CDR3 length: 15
V gene: TRBV20-1
J gene: TRBJ2-3
D gene: NA

CDR3 DNA: TGTGCCAGCAGTTACTCATTGGACCTTCCCTTAGGTGGCTACACCTTC
CDR3 protein: CASSYSLDLPLGGYTF
clone size: many
CDR3 length: 16
V gene: TRBV6-5
J gene: TRBJ1-2
D gene: NA

CDR3 DNA: TGTGCCAGCAGCGTAGCCGGGGGGGCCGGAGATACGCAGTATTTT
CDR3 protein: CASSVAGGAGDTQYF
clone size: many
CDR3 length: 15
V gene: TRBV9
J gene: TRBJ2-3
D gene: TRBD2

CDR3 DNA: TGCAGCGCGAGTGACACCATCCGAGGAGATACGCAGTATTTT
CDR3 protein: CSASDTIRGDTQYF
clone size: many
CDR3 length: 14
V gene: TRBV29-1
J gene: TRBJ2-3
D gene: NA

CDR3 DNA: TGTGCCAGCAGCGAGCCCCCTAGGACAGGGAGATACGAGCAGTACTTC
CDR3 protein: CASSEPPRTGRYEQYF
clone size: many
CDR3 length: 16
V gene: TRBV9
J gene: TRBJ2-7
D gene: TRBD1

CDR3 DNA: TGCAGTGCTAGAGACAGGACTAGCGGGAAAGATACGCAGTATTTT
CDR3 protein: CSARDRTSGKDTQYF
clone size: many
CDR3 length: 15
V gene: TRBV20-1
J gene: TRBJ2-3
D gene: TRBD2

CDR3 DNA: TGTGCCAGCAATTCGGGGGGCTTAAACACTGAAGCTTTCTTT
CDR3 protein: CASNSGGLNTEAFF
clone size: NA
CDR3 length: 14
V gene: TRBV28
J gene: TRBJ1-1
D gene: NA

CDR3 DNA: TGTGCCAGCAGCCACTCGGAGACACAAGAGACCCAGTACTTC
CDR3 protein: CASSHSETQETQYF
clone size: many
CDR3 length: 14
V gene: TRBV3-1
J gene: TRBJ2-5
D gene: NA

CDR3 DNA: TGTGCCAGCAGTTTAAGGAATACGCAGTATTTT
CDR3 protein: CASSLRNTQYF
clone size: NA
CDR3 length: 11
V gene: TRBV12-3/TRBV12-4
J gene: TRBJ2-3
D gene: NA

CDR3 DNA: TGTGCCAGCAGGGCGGGACAGAAGAACACTGAAGCTTTCTTT
CDR3 protein: CASRAGQKNTEAFF
clone size: NA
CDR3 length: 14
V gene: TRBV6-5
J gene: TRBJ1-1
D gene: TRBD1

CDR3 DNA: TGCAGTGCTAGAGCTCCGAGCAATGTACACAATGAGCAGTTCTTC
CDR3 protein: CSARAPSNVHNEQFF
clone size: few
CDR3 length: 15
V gene: TRBV20-1
J gene: TRBJ2-1
D gene: NA

CDR3 DNA: TGCAGCGTTGTTGATGGCTCTGGGGCCAACGTCCTGACTTTC
CDR3 protein: CSVVDGSGANVLTF
clone size: many
CDR3 length: 14
V gene: TRBV29-1
J gene: TRBJ2-6
D gene: NA

CDR3 DNA: TGCAGCGTTGAAGCGGTAGGGGGTCCCAATGAGCAGTTCTTC
CDR3 protein: CSVEAVGGPNEQFF
clone size: few
CDR3 length: 14
V gene: TRBV29-1
J gene: TRBJ2-1
D gene: NA

CDR3 DNA: TGTGCCAGCAGCTTAGCGGAGAAATTCACAGATACGCAGTATTTT
CDR3 protein: CASSLAEKFTDTQYF
clone size: many
CDR3 length: 15
V gene: TRBV7-6
J gene: TRBJ2-3
D gene: NA

CDR3 DNA: TGTGCCAGCTCACCACCTGACAGGTTCTACTCTGGGGCCAACGTCCTGACTTTC
CDR3 protein: CASSPPDRFYSGANVLTF
clone size: many
CDR3 length: 18
V gene: TRBV18
J gene: TRBJ2-6
D gene: NA

CDR3 DNA: TGTGCCAGCGGCAAACGGGGGGGCAGACAAGAGACCCAGTACTTC
CDR3 protein: CASGKRGGRQETQYF
clone size: many
CDR3 length: 15
V gene: TRBV7-6
J gene: TRBJ2-5
D gene: TRBD2

CDR3 DNA: TGTGCCATCAGAGGGGCTGGAACTGAAGCTTTCTTT
CDR3 protein: CAIRGAGTEAFF
clone size: many
CDR3 length: 12
V gene: TRBV10-3
J gene: TRBJ1-1
D gene: NA

CDR3 DNA: TGCGCCAGCAGCCAAGACTATCGCCCGGGCTCCGGGGCAGATACGCAGTATTTT
CDR3 protein: CASSQDYRPGSGADTQYF
clone size: NA
CDR3 length: 18
V gene: TRBV4-1
J gene: TRBJ2-3
D gene: NA

CDR3 DNA: TGTGCCAGCACCACCAGGCAGTTGAACACTGAAGCTTTCTTT
CDR3 protein: CASTTRQLNTEAFF
clone size: NA
CDR3 length: 14
V gene: TRBV6-2/TRBV6-3
J gene: TRBJ1-1
D gene: NA

CDR3 DNA: TGTGCCAGCAGCCCCTTATTCTCCTACGAGCAGTACTTC
CDR3 protein: CASSPLFSYEQYF
clone size: many
CDR3 length: 13
V gene: TRBV11-2
J gene: TRBJ2-7
D gene: NA